The next 21 T cell receptor beta chains were all read from a single sample in a study of cytomegalovirus exposure and HLA in healthy donors. It was with 60 Vbeta and 13 Jbeta primers that the PCR ran. The method was immunoSEQ multiplex PCR; TCRdb's version includes in-frame clones alone and lacks a portion of them. The table has almost 200,000 clones, 79% seen once. The material sequenced was PBMCs. The receptors here all came from a woman aged 25 to 39 in good health and CMV-seropositive.

V is TRBV6-5 and J is TRBJ1-4; TRBD1 is a possible D gene (5 bases). Trimming stripped 6 bases from V and 13 bases from J, with 21 bases between. Germline lookup yields CDR1 MNHEY and CDR2 SVGAGI. The CDR3 is made up of 14 amino acids. Here the CDR3 DNA reads TGTGCCAGCAGGCGGGGACCCGGCGCCGATAGACTGTTTTTT. This gives the protein CASRRGPGADRLFF.

The rearrangement joins TRBV2 to TRBJ2-5, with TRBD2 identical over 7 bases. The germline V gene encodes CDR1 SNHLY and CDR2 FYNNEI. V trimming: 10 bases; J trimming: 4 bases; junction bases outside the gene matches: 9. The CDR3 runs 13 residues. For the CDR3, the DNA is TGTGCCACCTCCTGGGAGGGCCCAGAGACCCAGTACTTC. It is translated as CATSWEGPETQYF.

The chain couples TRBV9 to TRBJ1-1; 8 bases are a match to TRBD1. Losses at the gene ends were 3 bases for V and 1 base for J; bases not matched to a gene: 5. The CDR3 is 15 residues long. Germline CDR1 and CDR2: SGDLS and YYNGEE. The CDR3 sequence is CASSAGQGPNTEAFF. CDR3 coding DNA: TGTGCCAGCAGCGCTGGACAGGGACCGAACACTGAAGCTTTCTTT.

The V gene is TRBV7-2, the J gene TRBJ1-5; D gene unclear. The CDR3 is made up of 17 amino acids. The germline V gene has CDR1 SGHTA and CDR2 FQGNSA. Trimming took 5 bases from V and 0 from J, leaving 17 bases between them. The CDR3 protein is CASSPWEGRFSNQPQHF. The CDR3 DNA reads TGTGCCAGCAGCCCCTGGGAGGGCAGATTTAGCAATCAGCCCCAGCATTTT.

This clone was seen only once. The CDR3 is CASRQGALSYEQYF. Here the CDR3 DNA reads TGTGCCAGCAGACAGGGGGCTTTATCCTACGAGCAGTACTTC. The chain combines TRBV25-1 with TRBJ2-7; 9 nucleotides match TRBD1. CDR1 and CDR2 from the germline V gene are MGHDK and SYGVNS. The CDR3 has 14 amino acids. Trimming took 6 bases from V and 1 from J; bases not matched to a gene: 4.

The J gene is TRBJ2-3, the V gene TRBV4-3, with D possibly being TRBD1 (5 bases). Per germline, CDR1 LGHNA and CDR2 YSLEER. This CDR3 comprises 14 residues. The ends were cut back, 0 bases at V and 5 bases at J, with 9 bases in the middle. The CDR3 DNA follows: TGCGCCAGCAGCCAAGACAGGACAAGAGATACGCAGTATTTT. Translation: CASSQDRTRDTQYF.

The CDR3 DNA sequence: TGTGCCAGCACCCGAGTGACAGGGTCCCTCGAGCAGTACTTC. Residues: CASTRVTGSLEQYF. This chain uses TRBV6-5 with TRBJ2-7, with 7 positions matching TRBD1. This CDR3 region has 14 residues. Germline CDR1 reads MNHEY; CDR2 reads SVGAGI. With 7 bases clipped from V and 6 bases from J, the junction kept 12 bases outside the gene matches.

V usage is TRBV6-5 and J usage is TRBJ1-2; D might be TRBD1 (6 bases). The V gene lost 0 bases and the J gene lost 3 bases, with 8 bases spanning the gap. The CDR3 length is 14 residues. Germline assignment: CDR1 MNHEY and CDR2 SVGAGI. The CDR3 sequence is CASSYSDSDYGYTF. The CDR3 DNA reads as TGTGCCAGCAGTTACTCGGACAGTGACTATGGCTACACCTTC.

This clone was recorded a few times. The chain is built from TRBV4-1 and TRBJ1-5; D ambiguous. The germline V gene encodes CDR1 MGHRA and CDR2 YSYEKL. The length of the CDR3 is 15 residues. V was cut by 3 bases and J by 8 bases, with 17 bases left in between. CDR3 nucleotide sequence: TGCGCCAGCAGCCATATTACGGGAGCTTGGGAGCCCCAGCATTTT. Protein: CASSHITGAWEPQHF.

V usage is TRBV10-2 and J usage is TRBJ2-1, with D perhaps matching TRBD1 (5 bases). Trimming removed 6 bases from V and 2 bases from J, with 17 bases in between. The CDR3 runs to 16 residues. The germline V gene has CDR1 WSHSY and CDR2 SAAADI. CDR3 nucleotide sequence: TGCGCCAGCAGATCTTCGGACAAGGCAGCCTACAATGAGCAGTTCTTC. It translates to CASRSSDKAAYNEQFF.

The chain joins TRBV28 to TRBJ1-2; TRBD1 is a possible D gene (5 bases). The CDR3 covers 12 residues. The V end was cut by 4 bases, the J end by 4 bases, with 7 bases between. Per germline, CDR1 MDHEN and CDR2 SYDVKM. The CDR3 nucleotides read TGTGCCAGCAGTTCCGACAGCTATGGCTACACCTTC. As protein: CASSSDSYGYTF.

This clone occurred a few times. The V call is TRBV6-1, the J call TRBJ1-2; a weak D match, TRBD1 (5 bases). Trimming took 1 base from V and 7 from J, leaving 16 bases between them. The CDR3 is 15 residues long. The germline gives CDR1 MNHNS, CDR2 SASEGT. CDR3 sequence (DNA): TGTGCCAGCAGTGAAGGTTGGCAGGGTAACGGTGGCTACACCTTC. This encodes CASSEGWQGNGGYTF.

The chain joins TRBV29-1 to TRBJ1-5; 7 bases are a match to TRBD1. CDR1 and CDR2 from the germline V gene are SQVTM and ANQGSEA. This CDR3 has 14 amino acids. Unmatched junction bases numbered 4, after V lost 1 base and J lost 4 bases. The CDR3: CSVEAGTENQPQHF. CDR3 sequence (DNA): TGCAGCGTTGAAGCTGGGACAGAGAATCAGCCCCAGCATTTT.

CDR3 sequence reads: CASSLTAVGNTGELFF. As DNA, the CDR3 is TGCGCCAGCAGCTTAACAGCTGTGGGGAACACCGGGGAGCTGTTTTTT. V gene TRBV5-1 combines with J gene TRBJ2-2; no reliable D call. CDR1 is SGHRS, CDR2 YFSETQ, per germline. Trimming removed 2 bases from V and 1 base from J, with 12 bases in between. The CDR3 has 16 residues.

This sequence joins TRBV5-4 and TRBJ2-7; TRBD1 might be the D (6 bases). CDR1 and CDR2 from the germline V gene are SGHNT and YYREEE (reference sequence). This CDR3 region has 15 residues. V dropped 1 base and J dropped 3 bases, with 14 bases sitting between them. The CDR3 DNA is TGTGCCAGCAGCTTGAGAACAGGGTGGTTCTACGAGCAGTACTTC. It translates to CASSLRTGWFYEQYF.

The chain links TRBV7-2 to TRBJ2-7; 13 positions match TRBD2. The V and J ends lost 5 bases and 4 bases, in that order; junction bases with no gene match: 5. The CDR3 consists of 15 residues. The germline V gene has CDR1 SGHTA and CDR2 FQGNSA. The CDR3 loop reads CASSQTSGGAYEQYF. As DNA, the CDR3 is TGTGCCAGCAGCCAAACTAGCGGGGGGGCGTACGAGCAGTACTTC.

V gene TRBV18 combines with J gene TRBJ2-5, with a tentative D call TRBD1 (5 bases). Germline CDR1 is KGHSH and CDR2 is LQKENI. The CDR3 loop spans 12 amino acids. Trimming removed 6 bases at V and 3 bases at J, with 8 bases between. The CDR3 region is CASSQGEETQYF. DNA of the CDR3: TGTGCCAGCTCGCAAGGGGAAGAGACCCAGTACTTC.

The gene calls are TRBV5-8 and TRBJ1-1, with 11 nucleotides matching TRBD1. There are 18 residues in the CDR3. Trimming at V came to 3 bases and at J to 5 bases, leaving 15 bases not matched to a gene. Germline V lookup: CDR1 SGHTS, CDR2 YDEGEE. CDR3 DNA: TGTGCCAGCAGCTCTTTTCATGGGACAGGGGGTTTTATAACTGAAGCTTTCTTT. It yields the protein CASSSFHGTGGFITEAFF.

The rearrangement uses TRBV11-2 and TRBJ2-7, with a weak D call TRBD1 (5 bases). Germline V gene lookup returns CDR1 SGHAT and CDR2 FQNNGV. V was shortened by 4 bases and J by 0 bases, with 7 bases between the two germline ends. The CDR3 is 13 residues long. The CDR3: CASSYRISYEQYF. CDR3 sequence (DNA): TGTGCCAGCAGCTACAGGATCTCCTACGAGCAGTACTTC.

The J gene is TRBJ2-7, the V gene TRBV5-6, with 10 bases aligning to TRBD2. Germline V CDR1 and CDR2: SGHDT, YYEEEE. The length of the CDR3 is 15 residues. The trim removed 1 base at V and 9 bases at J, leaving 10 bases unmatched. CDR3 DNA sequence: TGTGCCAGCAGCTTGTCCGGACTAGCGGTGTATCGGCAGTACTTC. As protein: CASSLSGLAVYRQYF.

The sample holds one count of this clone. The genes are TRBV6-1 and TRBJ2-1; D gene ambiguous. V was trimmed by 5 bases and J by 4 bases, leaving 12 bases between them. From germline, CDR1 is MNHNS and CDR2 SASEGT. This CDR3 has 14 amino acids. The CDR3 region is CASSRSGSYNEQFF. CDR3 sequence (DNA): TGTGCCAGCAGTCGAAGTGGCAGTTACAATGAGCAGTTCTTC.